These 9 T cell receptor beta chains share one sample of origin, sequenced in a study of identical twins. TCRdb re-called the 5' RACE reads through MiXCR, storing one row per CDR3 protein. The sample lists more than 350,000 distinct CDR3 sequences; approximately 10% were seen once. Sequenced input: naive T cells sorted from blood. These receptors were collected from a woman aged 50 to 60 in good health.

This clonotype turned up a few times. This chain joins TRBV4-2 and TRBJ2-1, with TRBD2 matching over 12 bases. Trimming cost V 1 base and J 9 bases; bases outside gene matches: 7. This CDR3 contains 16 residues. Per germline, CDR1 LGHNA and CDR2 YNFKEQ. The CDR3 region is CASSQVLAGGPGEQFF. The CDR3 DNA is TGTGCCAGCAGCCAAGTTCTAGCGGGAGGGCCAGGTGAGCAGTTCTTC.

V and J are TRBV10-3 and TRBJ2-2, with 13 bases fitting TRBD2. Germline trimming cut 8 bases from V and 6 bases from J; bases unmatched to any gene: 6. Germline CDR1 reads ENHRY; CDR2 reads SYGVKD. This CDR3 has 15 amino acids. The CDR3 bases are TGTGCCATCCCCACGGGACTAGCGGGATCCGGGGAGCTGTTTTTT. Protein product: CAIPTGLAGSGELFF.

This clonotype has only a few counts. This sequence joins TRBV12-3 or TRBV12-4 and TRBJ2-1; TRBD2 agrees at 13 bases. CDR3 size: 17 residues. The J segment lost 8 bases and the V segment lost 2 bases, leaving 9 bases of the junction unmatched. The CDR3 loop is CASSLLRTSGSGDEQFF. The DNA for the CDR3 is TGTGCCAGCAGTTTACTAAGGACTAGCGGGAGTGGCGATGAGCAGTTCTTC.

There are many counts of this clonotype. The V gene is TRBV7-9, the J gene TRBJ2-2; D gene unclear. Trimming cost V 3 bases and J 6 bases, with 8 bases left between them. Germline values: CDR1 SEHNR, CDR2 FQNEAQ (reference sequence). The CDR3 covers 13 residues. CDR3 in DNA: TGTGCCAGCAGCTTTGTCCTGGCCGGGGAGCTGTTTTTT. Protein product: CASSFVLAGELFF.

This clonotype was detected only a few times. The CDR3 spells CSASLSSGSTDTQYF. The CDR3, as DNA: TGCAGTGCTTCCCTTTCTAGCGGGAGCACAGATACGCAGTATTTT. The V gene is TRBV20-1, the J gene TRBJ2-3, with TRBD2 matching 8 bases. The junction had 7 bases not matched to a gene; V was cut back by 5 bases and J by 0 bases. Germline CDR1 DFQATT, CDR2 SNEGSKA (reference sequence). This CDR3 region has 15 residues.

The J gene is TRBJ2-7, the V gene TRBV18; D unclear. V was pared by 5 bases and J by 5 bases, with 7 bases between. This CDR3 is 11 amino acids long. Germline V CDR1 and CDR2: KGHSH, LQKENI. The CDR3 loop is CASSSFNEQYF. The CDR3 bases are TGTGCCAGCTCATCTTTCAACGAGCAGTACTTC.

The rearrangement uses TRBV7-8 and TRBJ1-1; D not certain. CDR3 length: 15 residues. In germline, CDR1 is SGHVS, CDR2 FQNEAQ. Trimming took 5 bases from V and 1 from J, leaving 14 bases between them. This CDR3 reads CASSLRRVANTEAFF. CDR3 nucleotides: TGTGCCAGCAGCCTCAGGAGGGTCGCGAACACTGAAGCTTTCTTT.

CDR3 DNA: TGTGCCATCAGTGAGTCGTCGGGAGGGCCGAGAGAGCAGTACTTC. Translated, it gives CAISESSGGPREQYF. V and J are TRBV10-3 and TRBJ2-7; 8 positions agree with TRBD2. The junction had 8 bases not matched to a gene; V was cut back by 0 bases and J by 7 bases. The CDR3 totals 15 residues. Germline loops: CDR1 ENHRY, CDR2 SYGVKD.

CDR3: CATSRDPPSTSGGHNEQFF. Written as DNA, the CDR3 is TGTGCCACCAGCAGAGATCCCCCCTCGACTAGCGGGGGACACAATGAGCAGTTCTTC. The rearrangement links TRBV15 to TRBJ2-1; TRBD2 aligns across 12 bases. Germline V gives CDR1 LNHNV, CDR2 YYDKDF (reference sequence). With 0 bases clipped from V and 5 bases from J, the junction kept 11 bases outside the gene matches. This CDR3 has 19 residues. Supplemented by reference TRBV15 and TRBJ2-1, the full variable domain reads DAMVIQNPRYQVTQFGKPVTLSCSQTLNHNVMYWYQQKSSQAPKLLFHYYDKDFNNEADTPDNFQSRRPNTSFCFLDIRSPGLGDTAMYLCATSRDPPSTSGGHNEQFFGPGTRLTVL.